This T cell receptor (beta chain) was obtained from a study of blood T cells in healthy people across ages. Study observations and caveats: Relative to aged donors, long-lived donors carried more naive CD4+ cells and displayed higher diversity.

For the second PCR, which ran for roughly 7 to 11 cycles, a sample-barcoded 5' primer and a J-beta primer mix were used. Each sample provided no less than 2.5 million CDR3-containing paired-end reads. TCRdb re-derived calls from the 5' RACE reads in MiXCR, one entry per CDR3 protein. Of some 1,800,000 distinct CDR3 sequences in the sample, about 39% were seen once. Note on this clonotype: No antigen is known for it.

Input material: blood. This TCR derives from a human donor in good health.

CDR3 DNA: TGTGCCAGCAGTCCTTGGACAGGGGAAATTGTCGGCTACACCTTC. Amino acid sequence: CASSPWTGEIVGYTF. V is TRBV28 and J is TRBJ1-2; 9 bases match TRBD1. The CDR3 runs 15 residues. The germline V gene has CDR1 MDHEN and CDR2 SYDVKM. J lost 8 bases, V lost 5 bases, and 12 bases had no gene match.